Below, 20 T cell receptor beta chains from the same sample are listed, as sequenced in a study of cytomegalovirus exposure and HLA in healthy donors. Profiling relied on immunoSEQ multiplex PCR, and the TCRdb table lists in-frame clones only, not all of them. Among some 330,000 clones listed, 70% to 90% were seen once. Sequences were obtained from PBMCs. All receptors derive from a woman younger than 30 in good health and CMV-seronegative.

The chain combines TRBV5-4 with TRBJ2-1, with 7 bases aligning to TRBD2. This CDR3 contains 17 residues. Germline values: CDR1 SGHNT, CDR2 YYREEE (reference sequence). J was trimmed by 5 bases and V by 0 bases; bases with no gene match: 11. CDR3 region: CASSLEILGLEDNEQFF. In DNA form, the CDR3 reads TGTGCCAGCAGCTTGGAGATTCTTGGACTAGAAGACAATGAGCAGTTCTTC. Together with reference TRBV5-4 and TRBJ2-1, the CDR3 gives the full variable domain: ETGVTQSPTHLIKTRGQQVTLRCSSQSGHNTVSWYQQALGQGPQFIFQYYREEENGRGNFPPRFSGLQFPNYSSELNVNALELDDSALYLCASSLEILGLEDNEQFFGPGTRLTVL.

This clone was seen more than once but under ten times. This chain's CDR3 is CASSLAGGGYTF. The CDR3 region has the DNA TGTGCCAGCAGTTTAGCAGGGGGCGGCTACACCTTC. The chain carries TRBV28 and TRBJ1-2, with 8 bases matching TRBD1. The CDR3 is 12 amino acids. V lost 2 bases, J lost 8 bases, and 1 base stayed unmatched. Germline V gene sequence: CDR1 MDHEN, CDR2 SYDVKM.

The CDR3 is CASSHPTGTGETDTQYF. The CDR3 DNA is TGCGCCAGCAGCCACCCGACCGGGACAGGGGAAACAGATACGCAGTATTTT. The chain couples TRBV5-1 to TRBJ2-3; 10 bases are a match to TRBD1. CDR1 is SGHRS and CDR2 is YFSETQ in the germline V gene. The CDR3 covers 17 residues. V lost 4 bases to trimming and J lost 3 bases; unmatched junction nucleotides: 11.

The chain is built from TRBV5-1 and TRBJ2-4; D perhaps matches TRBD2 (5 bases). The CDR3 extends over 16 amino acids. CDR1 and CDR2 (germline): SGHRS, YFSETQ. Trimming removed 4 bases at V and 1 base at J, with 15 bases between. CDR3 DNA: TGCGCCAGCAGCCCCGGACTCGGAGCGGCCAAAAACATTCAGTACTTC. Its translation is CASSPGLGAAKNIQYF. Filled out from reference TRBV5-1 and TRBJ2-4, the complete variable domain reads KAGVTQTPRYLIKTRGQQVTLSCSPISGHRSVSWYQQTPGQGLQFLFEYFSETQRNKGNFPGRFSGRQFSNSRSEMNVSTLELGDSALYLCASSPGLGAAKNIQYFGAGTRLSVL.

This clone was counted once. The J gene is TRBJ1-4, the V gene TRBV9; TRBD1 might be the D (6 bases). V lost 0 bases and J lost 7, with 19 bases in between. Germline V gives CDR1 SGDLS, CDR2 YYNGEE. The CDR3 runs to 17 residues. CDR3: CASSVGSTGGIGEKLFF. CDR3 DNA: TGTGCCAGCAGCGTAGGGTCAACGGGGGGCATTGGTGAAAAACTGTTTTTT.

The V and J genes are TRBV13 and TRBJ2-7; 9 bases align to TRBD2. The CDR3 sequence is 14 residues long. Germline trimming cut 4 bases from V and 6 bases from J; bases unmatched to any gene: 7. Germline values: CDR1 PRHDT, CDR2 FYEKMQ (reference sequence). CDR3 in amino acids: CASSSRTSAGEQYF. The CDR3 coding sequence is TGTGCCAGCAGCTCCCGGACTAGCGCGGGCGAGCAGTACTTC.

Concerning this clone itself: One junction end disagrees with the germline gene, perhaps due to a read error. The J gene is TRBJ2-6, the V gene TRBV4-3, with 10 bases lining up with TRBD2. This CDR3 comprises 20 residues. Germline values: CDR1 LGHNA, CDR2 YSLEER. The chain's CDR3 is CASSQDGPGLAFSGANVLTF. For the CDR3, the DNA is TGCGCCAGCAGTCAAGACGGACCGGGACTAGCGTTCTCTGGGGCCAACGTCCTGACTTTC.

This clone was observed once. This rearrangement joins TRBV7-2 to TRBJ1-4, with 7 bases fitting TRBD1. Germline loops: CDR1 SGHTA, CDR2 FQGNSA. Losses at the gene ends were 5 bases for V and 4 bases for J; bases not matched to a gene: 7. This CDR3 has 15 amino acids. Here the CDR3 DNA reads TGTGCCAGCAGCCCTGACAGGGCCCTTAATGAAAAACTGTTTTTT. It translates to CASSPDRALNEKLFF.

The chain couples TRBV9 to TRBJ1-3, with 7 bases aligning to TRBD1. CDR3 size: 17 residues. V lost 3 bases to trimming and J lost 4 bases; unmatched junction nucleotides: 13. Germline V gene lookup returns CDR1 SGDLS and CDR2 YYNGEE. The CDR3: CASSAGWGQLIGNTIYF. CDR3 coding DNA: TGTGCCAGCAGCGCCGGGTGGGGACAGCTAATAGGAAACACCATATATTTT.

CDR3 sequence (DNA): TGCGCCAGCAGCTTGGTAGAGGGGGAGGGACGCTCCTACAATGAGCAGTTCTTC. It specifies CASSLVEGEGRSYNEQFF. V usage is TRBV5-1 and J usage is TRBJ2-1, with D possibly matching TRBD2 (7 bases). The CDR3 is made up of 18 amino acids. Between the trimmed V and J ends, which lost 0 bases and 0 bases, there was a span of 16 bases. Germline CDR1 and CDR2: SGHRS and YFSETQ.

On this clone itself: Within the sample, other DNA sequences also encode this same CDR3. The chain's CDR3 is CASSPGTDTEAFF. In DNA, the CDR3 is TGTGCCAGCTCACCCGGGACAGACACTGAAGCTTTCTTT. V is TRBV18 and J is TRBJ1-1; 7 positions agree with TRBD1. The germline CDR1 and CDR2 sequences are KGHSH and LQKENI. The CDR3 has 13 amino acids. Germline trimming cut 3 bases from V and 3 bases from J; bases unmatched to any gene: 1.

The rearrangement uses TRBV25-1 and TRBJ2-3; 8 nucleotides align to TRBD1. Germline V CDR1 and CDR2: MGHDK, SYGVNS. The CDR3 runs to 15 residues. V shed 6 bases, J shed 3 bases, and the junction held 8 bases outside the gene matches. The CDR3 reads CASRSGGLFTDTQYF. The CDR3, as DNA: TGTGCCAGCAGGTCAGGGGGCCTTTTTACAGATACGCAGTATTTT.

The chain employs TRBV28 and TRBJ2-1, with 11 nucleotides matching TRBD2. With V trimmed by 9 bases and J by 3 bases, 4 bases remained unmatched. Germline V lookup: CDR1 MDHEN, CDR2 SYDVKM. The CDR3 is made up of 14 amino acids. The CDR3 DNA follows: TGTGCCAGTTTGGGACTAGCGGACTACAATGAGCAGTTCTTC. Amino acids: CASLGLADYNEQFF. Together with reference TRBV28 and TRBJ2-1, the CDR3 gives the full variable domain: DVKVTQSSRYLVKRTGEKVFLECVQDMDHENMFWYRQDPGLGLRLIYFSYDVKMKEKGDIPEGYSVSREKKERFSLILESASTNQTSMYLCASLGLADYNEQFFGPGTRLTVL.

The V and J genes are TRBV5-8 and TRBJ2-3, with TRBD2 matching 11 bases. V gave up 0 bases and J gave up 0 bases; unmatched junction bases: 6. Germline V gene sequence: CDR1 SGHTS, CDR2 YDEGEE. The CDR3 covers 18 residues. CDR3 in DNA: TGTGCCAGCAGCTTGGGACTAGCGGGGACTACTAGCACAGATACGCAGTATTTT. Protein sequence: CASSLGLAGTTSTDTQYF.

The chain employs TRBV28 and TRBJ2-7; 7 positions agree with TRBD1. The ends lost 4 bases at V and 10 bases at J; junction bases unmatched: 7. The CDR3 has 12 residues. CDR1 is MDHEN and CDR2 is SYDVKM in the germline V gene. Here the CDR3 reads CASSSDTGAQYF. CDR3 nucleotide sequence: TGTGCCAGCAGTTCAGATACAGGGGCCCAGTACTTC. The variable domain in full, completed from reference TRBV28 and TRBJ2-7, reads DVKVTQSSRYLVKRTGEKVFLECVQDMDHENMFWYRQDPGLGLRLIYFSYDVKMKEKGDIPEGYSVSREKKERFSLILESASTNQTSMYLCASSSDTGAQYFGPGTRLTVT.

The rearrangement uses TRBV28 and TRBJ1-5; the D is unclear. The CDR3 covers 15 residues. CDR1 MDHEN and CDR2 SYDVKM come from the germline V gene. Trimming removed 2 bases at V and 3 bases at J, with 11 bases between. The CDR3 nucleotides are TGTGCCAGCAGTTTAGTTCCGGGAAACAATCAGCCCCAGCATTTT. Protein: CASSLVPGNNQPQHF.

This clone was seen a single time. This chain joins TRBV25-1 and TRBJ2-2, with 7 bases fitting TRBD2. CDR3 length equals 17 residues. Germline lookup yields CDR1 MGHDK and CDR2 SYGVNS. V shed 5 bases, J shed 3 bases, and the junction held 12 bases outside the gene matches. The CDR3 bases are TGTGCCAGCAGTAATACGGCGGGAGCCCCTGACACCGGGGAGCTGTTTTTT. Its protein product is CASSNTAGAPDTGELFF.

This sequence joins TRBV5-1 and TRBJ2-7; 7 bases match TRBD1. CDR1 and CDR2 (germline): SGHRS, YFSETQ. J was trimmed by 6 bases and V by 4 bases; bases with no gene match: 13. The CDR3 is 15 residues long. CDR3 DNA: TGCGCCAGCAGCACGCCGGGACAGACCCTGGGCGAGCAGTACTTC. This codes for CASSTPGQTLGEQYF.

On this clone itself: A much more abundant neighbour one base away suggests this may be a read error. Other nucleotide sequences in the sample specify the same CDR3. This chain links TRBV7-3 with TRBJ2-3; D is unresolved. The germline CDR1 and CDR2 sequences are SGHTA and FQGTGA. This CDR3 comprises 13 residues. V was shortened by 5 bases and J by 1 base, with 7 bases between the two germline ends. DNA of the CDR3: TGTGCCAGCAGCCCCCCCGGCACAGATACGCAGTATTTT. It codes for CASSPPGTDTQYF.

The chain carries TRBV2 and TRBJ2-3; 14 nucleotides agree with TRBD2. Trimming at V came to 6 bases and at J to 2 bases, leaving 7 bases not matched to a gene. The V gene's germline CDR1 is SNHLY and CDR2 FYNNEI. CDR3 size: 17 residues. CDR3 nucleotide sequence: TGTGCCAGCAGATCCTGGACTAGCGGGGGGTACACAGATACGCAGTATTTT. Amino acids: CASRSWTSGGYTDTQYF.